This TCR beta chain was documented in a study of breast tumors, draining lymph nodes, adjacent tissues. Points from the study as a whole: Luminal-like breast cancer showed significantly higher tumor–nontumor repertoire similarity than basal-like. Tumors had less TCR diversity than lymph nodes, more than nontumor tissue.

The trim removed 3 bases at V and 0 bases at J, leaving 8 bases unmatched. The CDR3 is 17 residues long. Germline CDR1 is SEHNR and CDR2 is FQNEAQ (reference sequence). Each CDR3 protein is one row after TCRdb ran MiXCR on the multiplex PCR reads. The profile shows around 25,000 distinct CDR3 sequences, roughly 20% of them singletons. This clonotype was found many times. Its antigen remains unidentified. The sample consisted of breast tumor tissue. J is TRBJ2-1 and V is TRBV7-9; 7 bases align to TRBD2. This receptor was taken from a female donor with breast cancer. Some clones in this sample may be carry-over from other donors' samples. The CDR3 here is CASSFWGRAHSYNEQFF. The CDR3 DNA sequence: TGTGCCAGCAGCTTTTGGGGGAGGGCCCACTCCTACAATGAGCAGTTCTTC.